This T cell receptor (beta chain) was obtained from a study of cytotoxic CD8 clonotypes in ibrutinib-treated CLL (dated by TCRdb to the early 2020s). Background for the entire study: The cohort included roughly 15 treatment-naive and about a dozen relapsed/refractory patients; about 18 were IGHV unmutated. Responses were partial in roughly 24 patients and complete in 2; after median about 63 months follow-up, about 14 stayed in remission and about twelve progressed. Response samples were taken after a median of roughly eleven months on treatment, ranging from 6 to 36 months. An average of roughly 270,000 productive templates and 80,000 to 100,000 productive rearrangements was obtained per sample. Of the roughly 90 participants in the trial, approximately 26 had longitudinal samples available. Cryopreserved peripheral blood mononuclear cells were collected before treatment, at response, and at either disease progression or sustained remission.

V is clipped by 1 base and J by 8 bases, and the sequence between their germline boundaries is 16 bases long. The CDR3 goes from the cysteine to the phenylalanine over 15 residues. Here the CDR3 DNA is all that survives: 45 bases in frame from base 1. Reading the germline V gene gives CDR1 SGHTA and CDR2 FQGTGA. Each clonotype received, on average, approximately 9.9x coverage in deep resolution sequencing performed on a MiSeq, where the target depth lay between 1 in 1 million and 1 in 200,000 T cells. The immunoSEQ hsTCRB Kit was used to generate the TCR beta libraries. The authors processed their data as follows. Data were analyzed with ImmunoSEQ Data Assistant and ImmunoSEQ Analyzer, with V, D and J genes assigned per IMGT definitions. Clonality, which ranges from 0 to 1, was calculated by subtracting the normalized Shannon entropy of productive rearrangement frequencies from one. Public clonotype analysis was restricted to overrepresented clonotypes comprising at least 0.05% of each patient's repertoire. More than ten age-matched healthy donor repertoires from immuneACCESS were used as controls for clonality. TCRdb stores this immuneACCESS table with in-frame sequences only. Part of the clones is absent; in the studies checked, under half of the shortfall reflects unresolved V genes, and no reason is known for the rest. Clonal size and the V and J genes are those of that table, whereas D and trimming came from the DNA. Recorded for this sample are around 15,000 clones; approximately 71% of them occurred a single time. 15% to 20% of the sample comes from the top ten.

As regards this clone: Its antigen is not yet known. Per-base quality was not reported, and no clone a single base away is much larger than it.

Roughly 2 micrograms of genomic DNA were extracted from cryopreserved PBMCs for TCR beta library preparation. Longitudinal blood samples from CLL patients on ibrutinib monotherapy were analyzed using high-throughput TCR beta sequencing. Patients were enrolled in a phase 2 open-label single-center ibrutinib monotherapy trial. Study-wide findings and limitations: Clonality rose at ibrutinib response, remained stable during sustained remission, and dropped back toward baseline at progression. Sampling times were not matched between patients in sustained remission and patients whose disease was progressing, and lymph node repertoires were not examined. Public clonotypes were rare and either contracted or stayed stable during treatment, and the rise in clonality at ibrutinib response reflected the expansion of private clonotypes. Baseline clonality was found to be higher than that of age-matched healthy donors and was strongly correlated with circulating CD8+ T-cell counts.

The chain couples TRBV7-3 to TRBJ2-3; confidence is insufficient to name the D gene. The sequencing here drew on PBMCs, taken before ibrutinib treatment. The clonotype comes from a human donor with chronic lymphocytic leukemia. The CDR3 reads as follows: CASSLKAPPSGTQYF. The nucleotide sequence reads TGTGCCAGCAGCTTAAAAGCCCCACCTTCGGGTACGCAGTATTTT. Where the CDR3 stops, the reference TRBV7-3 and TRBJ2-3 genes take over; the full variable domain is GAGVSQTPSNKVTEKGKYVELRCDPISGHTALYWYRQSLGQGPEFLIYFQGTGAADDSGLPNDRFFAVRPEGSVSTLKIQRTERGDSAVYLCASSLKAPPSGTQYFGPGTRLTVL.